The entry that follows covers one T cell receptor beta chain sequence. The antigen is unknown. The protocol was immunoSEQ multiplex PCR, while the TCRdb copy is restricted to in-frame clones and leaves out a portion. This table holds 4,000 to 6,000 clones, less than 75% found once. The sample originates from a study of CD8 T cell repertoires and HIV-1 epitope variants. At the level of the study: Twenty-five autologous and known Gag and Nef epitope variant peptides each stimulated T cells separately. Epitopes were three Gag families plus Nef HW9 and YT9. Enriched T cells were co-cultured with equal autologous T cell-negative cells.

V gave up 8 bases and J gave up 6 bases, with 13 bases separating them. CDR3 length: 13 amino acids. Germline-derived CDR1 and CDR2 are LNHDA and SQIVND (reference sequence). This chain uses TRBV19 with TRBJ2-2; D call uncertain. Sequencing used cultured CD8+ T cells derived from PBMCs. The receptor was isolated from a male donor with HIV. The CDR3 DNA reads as TGTGCCAGTTCGGCCCTATTAGCCGGGGAGCTGTTTTTT. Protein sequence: CASSALLAGELFF.